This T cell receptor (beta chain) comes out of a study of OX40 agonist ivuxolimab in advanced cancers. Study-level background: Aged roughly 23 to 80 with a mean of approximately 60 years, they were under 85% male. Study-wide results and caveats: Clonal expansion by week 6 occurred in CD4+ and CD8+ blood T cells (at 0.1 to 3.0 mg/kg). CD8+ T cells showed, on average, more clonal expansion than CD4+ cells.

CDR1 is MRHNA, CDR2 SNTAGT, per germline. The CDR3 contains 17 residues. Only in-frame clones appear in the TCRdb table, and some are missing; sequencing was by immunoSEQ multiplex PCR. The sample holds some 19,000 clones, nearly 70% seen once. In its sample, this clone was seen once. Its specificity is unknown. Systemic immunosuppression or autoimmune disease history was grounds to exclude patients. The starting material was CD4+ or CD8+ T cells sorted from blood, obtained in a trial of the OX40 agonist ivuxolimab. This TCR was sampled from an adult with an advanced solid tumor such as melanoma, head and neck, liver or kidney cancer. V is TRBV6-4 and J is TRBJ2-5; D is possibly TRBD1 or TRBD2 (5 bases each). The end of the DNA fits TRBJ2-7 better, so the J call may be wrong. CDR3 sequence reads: CASSSTGTSGNYYEQYF. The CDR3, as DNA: TGTGCCAGCAGTTCCACCGGGACCTCCGGCAACTACTACGAGCAGTACTTC.